Listed below are T cell receptor beta chains from one sample, sequenced in a study of blood T cell repertoires in COVID-19. The data were produced by immunoSEQ multiplex PCR, yet TCRdb's version contains in-frame clones alone and is incomplete. This sample has 350,000 or so clones; approximately 90% occur once, and the top ten carry 3% to 4.5%. The specimen was peripheral blood. These receptors all come from a woman in her fifties or sixties with COVID-19, enrolled during active disease. Each CDR3 is given with its conserved first and last residue. A D gene is named only where the DNA matches it firmly. Clone size, where shown, is once, few, many, or a class for clones that have expanded.

j_call: TRBJ1-5
clone_size: .
v_call: TRBV19
d_call: TRBD1
cdr3_aa: CASSIPWTGLNQPQHF
cdr3_nt: TGTGCCAGTAGTATACCCTGGACAGGATTAAATCAGCCCCAGCATTTT

j_call: TRBJ1-1
clone_size: .
v_call: TRBV7-6
d_call: TRBD1
cdr3_aa: CASSLGTGEYNTEAFF
cdr3_nt: TGTGCCAGCAGCTTGGGGACAGGAGAGTACAACACTGAAGCTTTCTTT

j_call: TRBJ2-3
clone_size: few
v_call: TRBV6-6
d_call: TRBD2
cdr3_aa: CASSSRRAGGTDTQYF
cdr3_nt: TGTGCCAGCAGTTCCCGTCGAGCGGGGGGCACAGATACGCAGTATTTT

j_call: TRBJ1-3
clone_size: .
v_call: TRBV3-1/TRBV3-2
d_call: .
cdr3_aa: CASCSQGSGNTIYF
cdr3_nt: TGTGCCAGCTGTTCACAGGGATCTGGAAACACCATATATTTT

j_call: TRBJ1-2
clone_size: .
v_call: TRBV2
d_call: .
cdr3_aa: CASSEAVLYGYTF
cdr3_nt: TGTGCCAGCAGTGAAGCCGTCCTGTATGGCTACACCTTC

j_call: TRBJ1-2
clone_size: .
v_call: TRBV7-9
d_call: .
cdr3_aa: CASSLGVNYGYTF
cdr3_nt: TGTGCCAGCAGCTTAGGAGTCAACTATGGCTACACCTTC

j_call: TRBJ2-7
clone_size: few
v_call: TRBV28
d_call: TRBD1
cdr3_aa: CASRWRDRDEQYF
cdr3_nt: TGTGCCAGCAGATGGAGAGACAGGGACGAGCAGTACTTC

j_call: TRBJ2-2
clone_size: .
v_call: TRBV7-3
d_call: TRBD2
cdr3_aa: CASSLEALAGNTGELFF
cdr3_nt: TGTGCCAGCAGCTTAGAGGCGCTAGCGGGAAACACCGGGGAGCTGTTTTTT

j_call: TRBJ2-1
clone_size: few
v_call: TRBV7-9
d_call: TRBD1
cdr3_aa: CASSQDRGWDEQFF
cdr3_nt: TGTGCCAGCAGTCAAGACAGGGGCTGGGATGAGCAGTTCTTC

j_call: TRBJ1-5
clone_size: .
v_call: TRBV7-9
d_call: .
cdr3_aa: CASSLDSQPQHF
cdr3_nt: TGTGCCAGCAGCTTAGACTCTCAGCCCCAGCATTTT

j_call: TRBJ2-2
clone_size: .
v_call: TRBV18
d_call: .
cdr3_aa: CASSPLNTGELFF
cdr3_nt: TGTGCCAGCTCACCCCTCAACACCGGGGAGCTGTTTTTT

j_call: TRBJ2-3
clone_size: .
v_call: TRBV3-1/TRBV3-2
d_call: TRBD1
cdr3_aa: CASSSRDRGRDTQYF
cdr3_nt: TGTGCCAGCAGCAGCCGGGACAGGGGGCGTGATACGCAGTATTTT

j_call: TRBJ1-5
clone_size: .
v_call: TRBV5-3
d_call: .
cdr3_aa: CARSFRSERGQPQHF
cdr3_nt: TGTGCCAGAAGCTTCCGGTCCGAAAGGGGCCAGCCCCAGCATTTT

j_call: TRBJ2-2
clone_size: .
v_call: TRBV6-6
d_call: TRBD1
cdr3_aa: CASSPLFGRGQAGELFF
cdr3_nt: TGTGCCAGCAGTCCCTTATTTGGCAGGGGGCAAGCCGGGGAGCTGTTTTTT

j_call: TRBJ1-5
clone_size: .
v_call: TRBV4-1
d_call: .
cdr3_aa: CASSHLGEGQPQHF
cdr3_nt: TGCGCCAGCAGCCATTTAGGGGAAGGCCAGCCCCAGCATTTT

j_call: TRBJ1-1
clone_size: .
v_call: TRBV6-5
d_call: TRBD1
cdr3_aa: CASSWTGGNPRPEAFF
cdr3_nt: TGTGCCAGCAGTTGGACAGGGGGCAATCCTCGCCCTGAAGCTTTCTTT

j_call: TRBJ1-5
clone_size: .
v_call: TRBV19
d_call: .
cdr3_aa: CASTLTPSANQPQHF
cdr3_nt: TGTGCCAGTACCCTAACCCCCTCTGCCAATCAGCCCCAGCATTTT

j_call: TRBJ2-5
clone_size: .
v_call: TRBV7-9
d_call: .
cdr3_aa: CASSLLGQETQYF
cdr3_nt: TGTGCCAGCAGCTTACTAGGCCAAGAGACCCAGTACTTC

j_call: TRBJ1-2
clone_size: once
v_call: TRBV30
d_call: .
cdr3_aa: CAWSRGRGEGYTF
cdr3_nt: TGTGCCTGGAGTCGGGGCAGGGGTGAAGGCTACACCTTC

j_call: TRBJ2-5
clone_size: .
v_call: TRBV5-4
d_call: .
cdr3_aa: CASSLISGSETQYF
cdr3_nt: TGTGCCAGCAGCTTAATTAGCGGATCAGAGACCCAGTACTTC

j_call: TRBJ1-4
clone_size: .
v_call: TRBV19
d_call: TRBD1
cdr3_aa: CATTQQGEKLFF
cdr3_nt: TGTGCCACAACCCAACAGGGGGAAAAACTGTTTTTT